This T cell receptor beta chain was captured by sequencing in a study of T cell repertoires in cytomegalovirus infection. TCRdb independently ran MiXCR on the reads; one entry per CDR3 protein. Here the sample spans hundreds of thousands of distinct CDR3 sequences, about 33% being singletons. This clonotype was found a few times. Antigen unknown. V was trimmed by 5 bases and J by 9 bases, leaving 17 bases between them. The CDR3 consists of 14 residues. Germline V CDR1 and CDR2: DFQATT, SNEGSKA (reference sequence). Study observations and caveats: Ex vivo responses were dominated by HLA-C-restricted CMV-specific TCR beta clonotypes. Accumulated public TCR beta family frequency recognized individuals carrying CMV together with the relevant HLA.

The specimen was PBMCs. The sequence came from a human donor in good health (CMV status not recorded). Some clones in this sample may be carry-over from other donors' samples. The chain employs TRBV20-1 and TRBJ1-6; D perhaps matches TRBD1 (5 bases). In DNA form, the CDR3 reads TGCAGTGCTCCCAACGGGGCGACTAGTTCACCCCTCCACTTT. It translates to CSAPNGATSSPLHF.